Below are 6 T cell receptor beta chains sequenced from a single sample in a study of blood T cell repertoires in COVID-19. Assay: immunoSEQ multiplex PCR; the TCRdb copy retains only in-frame clones and omits some. This table holds about 240,000 clones, roughly 79% found once. Sequencing used peripheral blood. Receptors originate from an elderly woman with COVID-19, enrolled during active disease.

V gene TRBV5-1 combines with J gene TRBJ2-1, with D possibly matching TRBD1 (7 bases). V shed 4 bases and J shed 7 bases, with 24 bases lying between them. Germline V gene sequence: CDR1 SGHRS, CDR2 YFSETQ. The CDR3 loop spans 17 amino acids. The CDR3 spells CASSAHYPEGARNEQFF. As DNA, the CDR3 is TGCGCCAGCAGCGCTCACTACCCGGAGGGGGCTAGGAATGAGCAGTTCTTC.

The chain links TRBV11-3 to TRBJ2-3; 7 bases align to TRBD1. V was pared by 5 bases and J by 1 base, with 3 bases of the junction left unmatched. The CDR3 totals 14 residues. Germline assignment: CDR1 SGHNT and CDR2 YENEEA. The CDR3 region has the DNA TGTGCCAGCAGCCTCGGACAGGGCACAGATACGCAGTATTTT. It yields the protein CASSLGQGTDTQYF.

The chain carries TRBV6-6 and TRBJ1-1, with D unresolved. The germline V gene has CDR1 MNHNY and CDR2 SVGAGI (reference sequence). The V end lost 5 bases, the J end lost 5 bases, and 12 bases lay between the germline ends. This CDR3 comprises 13 residues. This CDR3 is CASSPIGGTEAFF. CDR3 DNA sequence: TGTGCCAGCAGTCCAATCGGAGGGACTGAAGCTTTCTTT.

V and J are TRBV18 and TRBJ2-7; D gene unclear. Germline assignment: CDR1 KGHSH and CDR2 LQKENI. The CDR3 is 13 residues long. V shed 4 bases and J shed 2 bases, with 9 bases lying between them. CDR3 nucleotide sequence: TGTGCCAGCTCACGGGCAGCTACCTACGAGCAGTACTTC. Translating gives CASSRAATYEQYF.

The chain employs TRBV7-2 and TRBJ2-1; 9 nucleotides match TRBD2. CDR1 is SGHTA, CDR2 FQGNSA, per germline. This CDR3 is built from 15 residues. J lost 4 bases, V lost 5 bases, and 6 bases had no gene match. Here the CDR3 reads CASSALAGLYNEQFF. CDR3 nucleotide sequence: TGTGCCAGCAGCGCCCTAGCGGGGCTTTACAATGAGCAGTTCTTC.

The chain uses TRBV11-2 and TRBJ1-6; D remains ambiguous. This CDR3 has 11 residues. The germline V gene has CDR1 SGHAT and CDR2 FQNNGV. Trimming left V 8 bases short and J 7 bases short, with 6 bases between. As DNA, the CDR3 is TGTGCCAGCGGCCCCAATTCACCCCTCCACTTT. Amino acid sequence: CASGPNSPLHF.